The rows below give T cell receptor beta chains drawn from one sample of a study of cytomegalovirus exposure and HLA in healthy donors. Measured with immunoSEQ multiplex PCR; TCRdb has only the in-frame clones, and not every one. The table includes some 120,000 clones, approximately 80% detected once. Sequenced material: PBMCs. These receptors were collected from a human donor in good health. CDR3s include the opening cysteine and the closing phenylalanine or tryptophan. Fields, in order: J gene, clone size, V gene, D gene, CDR3 DNA, CDR3 protein. D genes are given only for firm matches. The size of a clone is reported for some rows only, either as once, few or many, or as a class for expanded clones.

J gene: TRBJ1-1; clone size: once; V gene: TRBV27; D gene: NA; CDR3 DNA: TGTGCCAGCAGCTGGGCCGGGGAGACTGAAGCTTTCTTT; CDR3 protein: CASSWAGETEAFF
J gene: TRBJ2-7; clone size: NA; V gene: TRBV6-1; D gene: NA; CDR3 DNA: TGTGCCAGCAGTAGGGGGTACGAGCAGTACTTC; CDR3 protein: CASSRGYEQYF
J gene: TRBJ1-5; clone size: NA; V gene: TRBV6-5; D gene: TRBD1; CDR3 DNA: TGTGCCAGCAGGCGGGACAGTCCCGACCAGCCCCAGCATTTT; CDR3 protein: CASRRDSPDQPQHF
J gene: TRBJ2-1; clone size: many; V gene: TRBV6-5; D gene: NA; CDR3 DNA: TGTGCCAGCAGTTGGGGCTACCTTAGCTCCTACAATGAGCAGTTCTTC; CDR3 protein: CASSWGYLSSYNEQFF
J gene: TRBJ2-3; clone size: NA; V gene: TRBV7-9; D gene: NA; CDR3 DNA: TGTGCCAGCAGCTTAACGGGGGGCGGGGACTCCACAGATACGCAGTATTTT; CDR3 protein: CASSLTGGGDSTDTQYF
J gene: TRBJ1-1; clone size: NA; V gene: TRBV6-5; D gene: NA; CDR3 DNA: TGTGCCAGCAGTGAACGTGGCCCTGAAGCTTTCTTT; CDR3 protein: CASSERGPEAFF
J gene: TRBJ2-2; clone size: NA; V gene: TRBV7-7; D gene: NA; CDR3 DNA: TGTGCTAGCAGCCAGGGACAGAACACCGGGGAGCTGTTTTTT; CDR3 protein: CASSQGQNTGELFF
J gene: TRBJ2-3; clone size: NA; V gene: TRBV5-6; D gene: TRBD1; CDR3 DNA: TGTGCCAGCAGCCCCCCGGGACAGGGAACAGATACGCAGTATTTT; CDR3 protein: CASSPPGQGTDTQYF
J gene: TRBJ1-1; clone size: NA; V gene: TRBV6-1; D gene: NA; CDR3 DNA: TGTGCCAGCAGTGGGTCAGGGATGAACACTGAAGCTTTCTTT; CDR3 protein: CASSGSGMNTEAFF
J gene: TRBJ2-1; clone size: NA; V gene: TRBV6-5; D gene: TRBD2; CDR3 DNA: TGTGCCAGCAGCCAAAGCGGGGGGGTCTACAATGAGCAGTTCTTC; CDR3 protein: CASSQSGGVYNEQFF
J gene: TRBJ1-5; clone size: NA; V gene: TRBV7-9; D gene: TRBD1; CDR3 DNA: TGTGCCAGCAGCTTACAGGGGGCTCAGCCCCAGCATTTT; CDR3 protein: CASSLQGAQPQHF
J gene: TRBJ2-1; clone size: few; V gene: TRBV9; D gene: NA; CDR3 DNA: TGTGCCAGCAGCCCCCGTTCCTACAATGAGCAGTTCTTC; CDR3 protein: CASSPRSYNEQFF
J gene: TRBJ2-5; clone size: NA; V gene: TRBV5-1; D gene: TRBD1; CDR3 DNA: TGCGCCAGCAGCTTGCCAGGGGGTGAGGAGACCCAGTACTTC; CDR3 protein: CASSLPGGEETQYF
J gene: TRBJ1-1; clone size: NA; V gene: TRBV19; D gene: NA; CDR3 DNA: TGTGCCAGTAGTATATCCTGGACAAACCGAGCCGGGAACACTGAAGCTTTCTTT; CDR3 protein: CASSISWTNRAGNTEAFF
J gene: TRBJ1-6; clone size: NA; V gene: TRBV4-2; D gene: TRBD1; CDR3 DNA: TGTGCCAGCCTGGGACAGAACAGTTCACCCCTCCACTTT; CDR3 protein: CASLGQNSSPLHF
J gene: TRBJ1-3; clone size: NA; V gene: TRBV2; D gene: TRBD1; CDR3 DNA: TGTGCCAGCAGCCAGGACAGGCTGGGCCAAAACACCATATATTTT; CDR3 protein: CASSQDRLGQNTIYF
J gene: TRBJ1-1; clone size: NA; V gene: TRBV4-1; D gene: NA; CDR3 DNA: TGCGCCAGCAGCCAAGTTTTAGGAGGGGACACTGAAGCTTTCTTT; CDR3 protein: CASSQVLGGDTEAFF
J gene: TRBJ1-5; clone size: few; V gene: TRBV6-5; D gene: NA; CDR3 DNA: TGTGCCATTGGGAGGGACAGCAATCAGCCCCAGCATTTT; CDR3 protein: CAIGRDSNQPQHF
J gene: TRBJ1-1; clone size: NA; V gene: TRBV28; D gene: NA; CDR3 DNA: TGTGCCAGCAGTAACAGGGTTTCGGAAGCTTTCTTT; CDR3 protein: CASSNRVSEAFF
J gene: TRBJ1-2; clone size: NA; V gene: TRBV7-9; D gene: NA; CDR3 DNA: TGTGCCAGCAGAGACACGTATGGCTACACCTTC; CDR3 protein: CASRDTYGYTF
J gene: TRBJ1-3; clone size: once; V gene: TRBV15; D gene: NA; CDR3 DNA: TGTGCCACCAGCAGAGATAGGACAGACTCTGGAAACACCATATATTTT; CDR3 protein: CATSRDRTDSGNTIYF
J gene: TRBJ2-3; clone size: NA; V gene: TRBV7-9; D gene: NA; CDR3 DNA: TGTGCCAGCAGCCCCCCCCGTCCTACGCAGTATTTT; CDR3 protein: CASSPPRPTQYF